The source of this TCR beta chain is a study of control samples from healthy donors and cancer patients. TCRdb keeps only in-frame clones here, not all; method: immunoSEQ multiplex PCR. Among around 76,000 clones, around 90% were seen once, and the ten largest hold over 9%. The V end lost 0 bases, the J end lost 0 bases, and 7 bases lay between the germline ends. The CDR3 is 15 residues long. The germline V gene has CDR1 LGHDT and CDR2 YNNKEL (reference sequence). The material sequenced was PBMCs. The TCR originated in a woman aged 50 to 60 with colorectal cancer. V gene TRBV3-1 (or the pseudogene TRBV3-2) combines with J gene TRBJ2-3; D ambiguous. CDR3 DNA sequence: TGTGCCAGCAGCCAAGAGGTCTCTAGCACAGATACGCAGTATTTT. Translated, it gives CASSQEVSSTDTQYF.